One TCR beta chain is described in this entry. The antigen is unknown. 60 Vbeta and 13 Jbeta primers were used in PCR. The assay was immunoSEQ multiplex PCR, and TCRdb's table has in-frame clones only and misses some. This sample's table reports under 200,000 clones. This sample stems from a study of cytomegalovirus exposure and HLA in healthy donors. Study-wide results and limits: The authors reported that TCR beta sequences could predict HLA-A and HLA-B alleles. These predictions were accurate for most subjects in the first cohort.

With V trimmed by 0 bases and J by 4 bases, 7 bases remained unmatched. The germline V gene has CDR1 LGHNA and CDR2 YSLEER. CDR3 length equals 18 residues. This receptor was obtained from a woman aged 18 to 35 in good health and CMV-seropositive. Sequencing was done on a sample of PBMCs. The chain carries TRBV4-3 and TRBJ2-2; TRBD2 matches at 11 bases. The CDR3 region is CASSQELAGDIATGELFF. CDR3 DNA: TGCGCCAGCAGCCAAGAACTAGCGGGGGATATCGCCACCGGGGAGCTGTTTTTT.